Each of the 10 T cell receptor beta chains below was sequenced from the same sample in a study of T cell responses to AZD1222 COVID-19 vaccine (dated by TCRdb to about 2021). Libraries were built with the immunoSEQ multiplex PCR assay. This is the immuneACCESS table as TCRdb keeps it, with only in-frame sequences that have V and J called. A part of the clones is gone; compared with another copy, unresolved V genes explain less than half, and the rest is unexplained. This sample comprises 40,000 to 55,000 clones, around 82% of them detected only once. Around 3.9% of the sample is taken by the ten largest. The time point label, read with the paper, signifies: baseline before first vaccination. The sample in question was peripheral blood, obtained on day 0 of AZD1222 vaccination. Receptors were obtained from an adult in good health.

The V and J genes are TRBV2 and TRBJ1-3; tentatively, D is TRBD1 (6 bases). CDR1 is SNHLY and CDR2 is FYNNEI in the germline V gene. Trimming shortened V by 6 bases and J by 0 bases, and 12 bases separated the two germline ends. This CDR3 comprises 15 residues. The CDR3 bases are TGTGCCAGCAGCAGGACAGCTGACTCTGGAAACACCATATATTTT. This translates into CASSRTADSGNTIYF.

This chain links TRBV11-3 with TRBJ2-2, with D perhaps TRBD1 or TRBD2 (5 bases each). The CDR3 runs to 14 residues. V was clipped by 4 bases and J by 6 bases, with 12 bases between them. Germline CDR1 SGHNT, CDR2 YENEEA. The CDR3 sequence: CASSSRGPSGELFF. The CDR3 nucleotides are TGTGCCAGCAGCTCCCGGGGCCCATCCGGGGAGCTGTTTTTT.

The chain joins TRBV20-1 to TRBJ2-1; no reliable D call. Germline V gene data show CDR1 as DFQATT and CDR2 as SNEGSKA (reference sequence). CDR3 size: 11 residues. V gave up 5 bases and J gave up 2 bases, with 4 bases separating them. In nucleotides, the CDR3 is TGCAGTGCTTCCCCCTACAATGAGCAGTTCTTC. Protein product: CSASPYNEQFF.

This clone was seen only a few times. The chain has TRBV28 and TRBJ1-1, with D tentatively TRBD1 (6 bases). Germline V lookup: CDR1 MDHEN, CDR2 SYDVKM. V was shortened by 3 bases and J by 5 bases, with 13 bases between the two germline ends. The CDR3 loop spans 14 amino acids. The CDR3 spells CASSFSRGDTEAFF. The CDR3, as DNA: TGTGCCAGCAGTTTCAGTAGGGGGGATACTGAAGCTTTCTTT.

This chain uses TRBV7-8 with TRBJ1-3; the match to TRBD1 covers 7 bases. The CDR3 extends over 15 amino acids. Trimming at V came to 3 bases and at J to 3 bases, leaving 5 bases not matched to a gene. Germline V gene lookup returns CDR1 SGHVS and CDR2 FQNEAQ. The CDR3: CASSFQGGVGNTIYF. The CDR3 DNA is TGTGCCAGCAGCTTCCAGGGGGGAGTTGGAAACACCATATATTTT.

The chain has TRBV11-3 and TRBJ2-1, with 7 bases that match TRBD1. From germline, CDR1 is SGHNT and CDR2 YENEEA. The trim removed 5 bases at V and 0 bases at J, leaving 4 bases unmatched. This CDR3 has 15 residues. DNA of the CDR3: TGTGCCAGCAGCCCTGACAGGGCCTCCTACAATGAGCAGTTCTTC. As protein: CASSPDRASYNEQFF. Combining the CDR3 with reference TRBV11-3 and TRBJ2-1 gives the whole variable domain EAGVVQSPRYKIIEKKQPVAFWCNPISGHNTLYWYLQNLGQGPELLIRYENEEAVDDSQLPKDRFSAERLKGVDSTLKIQPAELGDSAVYLCASSPDRASYNEQFFGPGTRLTVL.

As DNA, the CDR3 is TGTGCCAGCAGCTTGGGCAGGAATGAAAAACTGTTTTTT. Translating it yields CASSLGRNEKLFF. This rearrangement joins TRBV5-6 to TRBJ1-4; no clear D gene. The CDR3 consists of 13 residues. Germline assignment: CDR1 SGHDT and CDR2 YYEEEE. V lost 0 bases and J lost 5, with 5 bases in between.

This clone showed up just once. Other DNA sequences of this sample code for an identical CDR3. The chain is built from TRBV5-4 and TRBJ2-4, with no clear D. The V gene's germline CDR1 is SGHNT and CDR2 YYREEE (reference sequence). There are 14 residues in the CDR3. V was pared by 0 bases and J by 4 bases, with 8 bases between. As DNA, the CDR3 is TGTGCCAGCAGCTTGGAAGGGCCTAAAAACATTCAGTACTTC. As protein: CASSLEGPKNIQYF.

The J gene is TRBJ2-1, the V gene TRBV19, with 8 bases that match TRBD1. The CDR3 has 14 amino acids. V lost 7 bases and J lost 8; bases outside the gene matches: 10. Germline CDR1 and CDR2: LNHDA and SQIVND (reference sequence). The CDR3 region has the DNA TGTGCCAGTAAAGGGGGCAGGGGGCCGGATGAGCAGTTCTTC. It yields the protein CASKGGRGPDEQFF.

This rearrangement joins TRBV7-6 to TRBJ1-2; TRBD1 matches 7 bases. The CDR3 is made up of 13 amino acids. The germline gives CDR1 SGHVS, CDR2 FNYEAQ. V gave up 4 bases and J gave up 8 bases; unmatched junction bases: 7. Here the CDR3 DNA reads TGTGCCAGCAGCTCGTTCCAGGGGGGAGGCTACACCTTC. Translated: CASSSFQGGGYTF.